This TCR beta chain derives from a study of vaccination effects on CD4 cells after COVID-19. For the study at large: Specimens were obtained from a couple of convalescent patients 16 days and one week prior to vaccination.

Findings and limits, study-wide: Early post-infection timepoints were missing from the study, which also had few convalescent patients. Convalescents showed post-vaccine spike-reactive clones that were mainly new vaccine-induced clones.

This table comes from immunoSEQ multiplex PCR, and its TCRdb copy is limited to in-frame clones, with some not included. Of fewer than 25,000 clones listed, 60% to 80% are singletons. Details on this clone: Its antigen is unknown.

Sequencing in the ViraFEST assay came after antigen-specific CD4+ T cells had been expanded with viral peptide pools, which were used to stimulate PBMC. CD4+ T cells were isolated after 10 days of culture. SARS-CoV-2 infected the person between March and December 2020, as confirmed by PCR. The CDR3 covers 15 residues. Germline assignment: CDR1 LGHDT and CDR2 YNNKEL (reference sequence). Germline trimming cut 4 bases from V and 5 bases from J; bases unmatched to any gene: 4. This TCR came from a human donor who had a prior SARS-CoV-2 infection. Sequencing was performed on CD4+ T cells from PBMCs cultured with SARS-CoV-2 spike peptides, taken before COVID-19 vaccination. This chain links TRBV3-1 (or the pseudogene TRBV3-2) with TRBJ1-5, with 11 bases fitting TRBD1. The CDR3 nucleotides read TGTGCCAGCAGCCTCGGGACAGGGGGGTATCAGCCCCAGCATTTT. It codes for CASSLGTGGYQPQHF.